This entry lists 11 T cell receptor beta chains sequenced from one sample in a study of response to subunit inactivated influenza vaccine. TCRdb reprocessed the RT-PCR reads with MiXCR, giving one entry per CDR3 protein. The sample records around 790,000 distinct CDR3 sequences, less than 25% being singletons. Sequenced here: PBMCs from blood, sampled roughly 5 days after vaccination. Receptor source: a man over 45 who received an inactivated influenza vaccine.

The chain uses TRBV5-1 and TRBJ1-5, with TRBD1 as a possible D gene (5 bases). Trimming removed 4 bases at V and 7 bases at J, with 18 bases between. The CDR3 extends over 15 amino acids. Germline V gene lookup returns CDR1 SGHRS and CDR2 YFSETQ. The CDR3 DNA is TGCGCCAGCAGCATCGTTCCAGGGAAGGGACAGCCCCAGCATTTT. Translation: CASSIVPGKGQPQHF.

V gene TRBV20-1 combines with J gene TRBJ2-3, with TRBD2 matching 7 bases. V shed 0 bases, J shed 5 bases, and the junction held 8 bases outside the gene matches. The CDR3 extends over 15 amino acids. Looked up from germline, CDR1 is DFQATT and CDR2 is SNEGSKA (reference sequence). The CDR3 region is CSARDLPSGLDTQYF. CDR3 bases: TGCAGTGCTAGAGATCTGCCTAGCGGATTAGATACGCAGTATTTT.

This clonotype was seen a handful of times. This chain joins TRBV20-1 and TRBJ2-1, with TRBD2 identical over 9 bases. V was pared by 0 bases and J by 8 bases, with 8 bases of the junction left unmatched. Germline V lookup: CDR1 DFQATT, CDR2 SNEGSKA (reference sequence). This CDR3 has 15 residues. DNA for the CDR3: TGCAGTGCTAGAGATCGGGGCGGGAGGGTCGATGAGCAGTTCTTC. This sequence encodes CSARDRGGRVDEQFF.

This clonotype came up a few times. The rearrangement joins TRBV19 to TRBJ2-7; a possible D gene is TRBD1 (6 bases). The CDR3 extends over 13 amino acids. V was shortened by 4 bases and J by 5 bases, with 12 bases between the two germline ends. Germline lookup yields CDR1 LNHDA and CDR2 SQIVND (reference sequence). CDR3 loop: CASSTSRGDEQYF. The CDR3 DNA is TGTGCCAGTAGTACTAGCAGGGGAGACGAGCAGTACTTC.

A few counts support this clonotype. The gene calls are TRBV7-2 and TRBJ1-6; a possible D gene is TRBD1 (5 bases). V gave up 0 bases and J gave up 9 bases, with 9 bases separating them. Germline V lookup: CDR1 SGHTA, CDR2 FQGNSA. CDR3 size: 14 residues. DNA for the CDR3: TGTGCCAGCAGCTTAGCCGCAGGGACTTCACCCCTCCACTTT. It specifies CASSLAAGTSPLHF.

V and J are TRBV29-1 and TRBJ2-2; D gene ambiguous. The CDR3 is 11 residues long. The ends were cut back, 3 bases at V and 5 bases at J, with 4 bases in the middle. Looked up from germline, CDR1 is SQVTM and CDR2 is ANQGSEA. The CDR3 sequence: CSVEGTGELFF. The CDR3 DNA reads TGCAGCGTTGAGGGTACCGGGGAGCTGTTTTTT.

Only a few counts were recorded for this clonotype. CDR3 sequence reads: CASSAPNRGSYEQYF. The CDR3 DNA follows: TGTGCCAGCAGTGCACCTAACAGGGGGTCCTACGAGCAGTACTTC. This chain connects TRBV12-3 or TRBV12-4 to TRBJ2-7; 8 bases map to TRBD1. This CDR3 region has 15 residues. With 5 bases clipped from V and 1 base from J, the junction kept 7 bases outside the gene matches.

This clonotype was detected ten times or more. For the CDR3, the DNA is TGCAGTGCTTGGGACAGGGGTCCCTACGAGCAGTACTTC. Translated: CSAWDRGPYEQYF. The chain joins TRBV20-1 to TRBJ2-7; the match to TRBD1 covers 10 bases. This CDR3 comprises 13 residues. Germline-derived CDR1 and CDR2 are DFQATT and SNEGSKA (reference sequence). The junction had 3 bases not matched to a gene; V was cut back by 5 bases and J by 2 bases.

This clonotype was observed at least ten times. The chain uses TRBV6-1 and TRBJ2-2; D is unclear. This CDR3 is 13 amino acids long. CDR1 and CDR2 (germline): MNHNS, SASEGT. V shed 6 bases and J shed 5 bases, with 10 bases lying between them. In DNA form, the CDR3 reads TGTGCCAGCAGGCTCCGGACGACCGGGGAGCTGTTTTTT. Amino acid sequence: CASRLRTTGELFF.

This clonotype was observed at least ten times. This chain connects TRBV5-1 to TRBJ2-7; D remains unclear. Germline CDR1 reads SGHRS; CDR2 reads YFSETQ. The V end was cut by 1 base, the J end by 3 bases, with 8 bases between. The CDR3 covers 13 residues. The CDR3 bases are TGCGCCAGCAGCTTGAGGGCTAACTACGAGCAGTACTTC. It yields the protein CASSLRANYEQYF.

V usage is TRBV12-3 or TRBV12-4 and J usage is TRBJ2-7; no clear D. The V gene lost 1 base and the J gene lost 3 bases, with 7 bases spanning the gap. This CDR3 comprises 13 residues. CDR3 sequence (DNA): TGTGCCAGCAGTTTAGTCGGATTCTACGAGCAGTACTTC. Protein: CASSLVGFYEQYF.